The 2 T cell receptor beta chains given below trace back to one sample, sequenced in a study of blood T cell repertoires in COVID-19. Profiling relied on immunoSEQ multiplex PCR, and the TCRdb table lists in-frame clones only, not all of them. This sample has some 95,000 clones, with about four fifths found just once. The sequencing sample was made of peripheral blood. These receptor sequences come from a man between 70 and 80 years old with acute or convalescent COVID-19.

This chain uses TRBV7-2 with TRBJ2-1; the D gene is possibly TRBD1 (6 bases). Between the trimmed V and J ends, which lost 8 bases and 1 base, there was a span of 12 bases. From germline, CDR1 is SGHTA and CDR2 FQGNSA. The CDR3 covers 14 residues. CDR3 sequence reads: CASGIQGSYNEQFF. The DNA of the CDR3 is TGTGCCAGCGGGATACAGGGATCCTACAATGAGCAGTTCTTC.

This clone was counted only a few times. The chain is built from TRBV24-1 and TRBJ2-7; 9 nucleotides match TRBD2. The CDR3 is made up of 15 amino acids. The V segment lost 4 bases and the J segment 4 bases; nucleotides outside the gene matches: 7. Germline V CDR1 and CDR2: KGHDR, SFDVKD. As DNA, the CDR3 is TGTGCCACCAGTGACAGCGGGAGGCCGGGGTACGAGCAGTACTTC. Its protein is CATSDSGRPGYEQYF.